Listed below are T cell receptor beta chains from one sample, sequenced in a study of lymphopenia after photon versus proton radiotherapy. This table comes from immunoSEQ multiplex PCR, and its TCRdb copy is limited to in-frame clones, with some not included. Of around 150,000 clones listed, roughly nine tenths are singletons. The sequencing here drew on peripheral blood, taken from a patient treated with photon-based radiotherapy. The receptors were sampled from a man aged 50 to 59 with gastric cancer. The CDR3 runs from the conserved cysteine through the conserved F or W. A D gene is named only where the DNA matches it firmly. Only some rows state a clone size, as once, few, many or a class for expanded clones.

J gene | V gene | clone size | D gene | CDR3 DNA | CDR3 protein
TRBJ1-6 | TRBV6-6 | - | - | TGTGCCAGCGGGACTGTTAAGAATTCACCCCTCCACTTT | CASGTVKNSPLHF
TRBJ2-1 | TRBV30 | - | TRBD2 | TGTGCCTCGTCTCGCGGGAGGGCCGCCGAGCAGTTCTTC | CASSRGRAAEQFF
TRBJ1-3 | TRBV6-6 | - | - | TGTGCCAGCAGTTACCAACGAGACTCTGGAAACACCATATATTTT | CASSYQRDSGNTIYF
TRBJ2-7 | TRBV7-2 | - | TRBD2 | TGTGCCAGCAGCCCGGGACTAGTTGTTTACGAGCAGTACTTC | CASSPGLVVYEQYF
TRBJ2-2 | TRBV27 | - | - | TGTGCCAGCAGTGCCCTCACCGGGGAGCTGTTTTTT | CASSALTGELFF
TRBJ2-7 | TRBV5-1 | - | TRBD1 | TGCGCCAGCAGCTTGATAGGACAGGGGGCGTTGGAGCAGTACTTC | CASSLIGQGALEQYF
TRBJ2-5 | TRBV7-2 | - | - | TGTGCCAGCAGCCCCCAGTGGGGGCAAGAGACCCAGTACTTC | CASSPQWGQETQYF
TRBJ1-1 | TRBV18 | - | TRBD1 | TGTGCCAGCTCTCAGCAGGGGGTGAACACTGAAGCTTTCTTT | CASSQQGVNTEAFF
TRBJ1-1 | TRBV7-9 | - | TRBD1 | TGTGCCAGCAGCTCCCGGGACAGGGGGCGCGGCACTGAAGCTTTCTTT | CASSSRDRGRGTEAFF
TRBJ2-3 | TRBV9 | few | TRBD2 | TGTGCCAGCAGCGTAGGACTAGCCTTCACAGATACGCAGTATTTT | CASSVGLAFTDTQYF
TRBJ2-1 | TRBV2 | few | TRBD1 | TGTGCCAGCAGAGACAGGGGCCTGAGCTCCTACAATGAGCAGTTCTTC | CASRDRGLSSYNEQFF
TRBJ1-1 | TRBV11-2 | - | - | TGTGCCAGCAGCTTAGTTAGCATGAACACTGAAGCTTTCTTT | CASSLVSMNTEAFF
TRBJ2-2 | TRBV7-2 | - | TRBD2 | TGTGCCAGCAGCCCCCTCGGGGGGTATGGAACCGGGGAGCTGTTTTTT | CASSPLGGYGTGELFF
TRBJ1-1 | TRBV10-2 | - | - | TGCGCCAGCAGTGAGACCGGACTGAACACTGAAGCTTTCTTT | CASSETGLNTEAFF
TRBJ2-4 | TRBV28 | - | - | TGTGCCAGCAGTTTGACTAACAAAAACATTCAGTACTTC | CASSLTNKNIQYF
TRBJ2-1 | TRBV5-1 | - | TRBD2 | TGCGCCAGCAGCTCTGCCTCCGGGACTAGAACCTACAATGAGCAGTTCTTC | CASSSASGTRTYNEQFF
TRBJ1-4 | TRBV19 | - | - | TGTGCCAGTAGTCTCAGGGCCGGGGATGAAAAACTGTTTTTT | CASSLRAGDEKLFF
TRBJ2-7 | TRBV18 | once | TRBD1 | TGTGCCAGCTCACCCCGGGACAGAGGATATTACGAGCAGTACTTC | CASSPRDRGYYEQYF
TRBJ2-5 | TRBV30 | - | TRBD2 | TGTGCCTCCCTAGCGGGAGGACAAAAACAAGAGACCCAGTACTTC | CASLAGGQKQETQYF
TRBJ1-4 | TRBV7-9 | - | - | TGTGCCAGCAGCTTCGGTGGTGCAGGAAGGGAGTTTTTT | CASSFGGAGREFF
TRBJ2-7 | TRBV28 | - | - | TGTGCCAGCCACGGACAGCCCTACGAGCAGTACTTC | CASHGQPYEQYF
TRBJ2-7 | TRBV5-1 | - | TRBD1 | TGCGCCAGCAGCCTTCCCGTTGGACAGGGAGGCGAGCAGTACTTC | CASSLPVGQGGEQYF
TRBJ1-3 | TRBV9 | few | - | TGTGCCAGCAGCGTAGGAGATCCGGAGGTAGATGGAAACACCATATATTTT | CASSVGDPEVDGNTIYF
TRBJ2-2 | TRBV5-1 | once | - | TGCGCCAGCAGCTTGGGACTTAACACCGGGGAGCTGTTTTTT | CASSLGLNTGELFF
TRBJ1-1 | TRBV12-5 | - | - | TGTGCTAGTGGTTTGGTACTCGGACAGAGCAACACTGAAGCTTTCTTT | CASGLVLGQSNTEAFF
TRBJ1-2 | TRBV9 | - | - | TGTGCCAGCAGCGTAGTTCAGGGTATGGGCTACACCTTC | CASSVVQGMGYTF
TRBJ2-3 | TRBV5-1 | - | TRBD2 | TGCGCCAGCAGCATGTCCACTAGCGGGGGAGGAGATACGCAGTATTTT | CASSMSTSGGGDTQYF
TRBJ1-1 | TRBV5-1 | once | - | TGCGCCAGCAGCTTGGCCGACACCACTGAAGCTTTCTTT | CASSLADTTEAFF
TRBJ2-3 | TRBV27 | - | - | TGTGCCAGCAGTTCCACAGATACGCAGTATTTT | CASSSTDTQYF
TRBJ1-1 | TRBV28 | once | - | TGTGCCAGCAGTTTAGGGCAGGGTAAGGCTGAAGCTTTCTTT | CASSLGQGKAEAFF
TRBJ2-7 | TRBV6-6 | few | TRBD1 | TGTGCCAGCAGCCTTGGGACAGGGGGCAATGAGCAGTACTTC | CASSLGTGGNEQYF
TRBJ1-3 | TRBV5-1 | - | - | TGCGCCAGCAGCTTGGTCACAGCTCTCTCTGGAAACACCATATATTTT | CASSLVTALSGNTIYF
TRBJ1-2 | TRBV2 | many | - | TGTGCCAGCAGTGAAATTACGTCAGTCGACTACACCTTC | CASSEITSVDYTF
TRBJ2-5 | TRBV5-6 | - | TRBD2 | TGTGCCAGCAGCTTTGCGGCGGGGGGAGCCCAGTACTTC | CASSFAAGGAQYF
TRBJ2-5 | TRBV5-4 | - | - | TGTGCCAGCAGCTTGGAATACCAAGAGACCCAGTACTTC | CASSLEYQETQYF
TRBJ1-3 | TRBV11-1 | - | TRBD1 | TGTGCCAGCAGCTCAGAGGGACAGCGCGGAAACACCATATATTTT | CASSSEGQRGNTIYF
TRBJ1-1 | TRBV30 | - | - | TGTGCCTGGACTCGGGCTTTGAACACTGAAGCTTTCTTT | CAWTRALNTEAFF
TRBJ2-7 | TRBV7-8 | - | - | TGTGCCAGCAGCGTCGGGGGCCCGCCCTACGAGCAGTACTTC | CASSVGGPPYEQYF
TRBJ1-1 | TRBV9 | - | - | TGTGCCAGCAGCGACGGGGACGGAGTGAACACTGAAGCTTTCTTT | CASSDGDGVNTEAFF
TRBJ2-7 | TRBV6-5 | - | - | TGTGCCAGCAGCGATGCATCAGATACCCTCCAGTACTTC | CASSDASDTLQYF
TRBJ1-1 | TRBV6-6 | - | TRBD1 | TGTGCCAGCAGGGCCAGGGGGGCGAACACTGAAGCTTTCTTT | CASRARGANTEAFF
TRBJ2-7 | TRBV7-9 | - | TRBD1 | TGTGCCAGCAGCGATAGCAGGGGGACCTACGAGCAGTACTTC | CASSDSRGTYEQYF
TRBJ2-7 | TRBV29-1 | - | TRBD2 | TGCAGCGTTGAAATATTAGCGGGAGGTGGCGAGCAGTACTTC | CSVEILAGGGEQYF